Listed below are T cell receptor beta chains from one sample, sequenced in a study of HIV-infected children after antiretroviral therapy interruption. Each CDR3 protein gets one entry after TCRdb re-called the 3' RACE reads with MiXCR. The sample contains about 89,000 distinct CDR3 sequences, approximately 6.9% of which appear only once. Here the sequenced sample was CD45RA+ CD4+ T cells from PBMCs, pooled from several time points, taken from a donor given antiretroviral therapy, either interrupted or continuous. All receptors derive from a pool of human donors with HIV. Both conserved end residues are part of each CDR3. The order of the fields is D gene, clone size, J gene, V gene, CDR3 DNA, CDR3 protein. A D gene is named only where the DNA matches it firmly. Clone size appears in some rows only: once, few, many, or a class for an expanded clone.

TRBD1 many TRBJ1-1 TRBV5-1 TGCGCCAGTACAACAGGGGGCGCCACTGAAGCTTTCTTT CASTTGGATEAFF
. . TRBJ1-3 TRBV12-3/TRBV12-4 TGTGCCAGTAGCCCCCCAAGCCTCCGTGCTGTGAACACCATATATTTT CASSPPSLRAVNTIYF
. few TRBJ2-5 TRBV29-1 TGCAGCTATCAGGGCGCAGAGACCCAGTACTTC CSYQGAETQYF
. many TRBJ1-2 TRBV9 TGTGCCAGCAGCCCCTTTGGAGGTCCGGTATATGGCTACACCTTC CASSPFGGPVYGYTF
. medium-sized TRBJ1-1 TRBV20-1 TGCAGTGCTAGGGTCATGAACACTGAAGCTTTCTTT CSARVMNTEAFF
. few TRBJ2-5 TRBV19 TGTGCCAGTAGTATGGTGTACCAAGAGACCCAGTACTTC CASSMVYQETQYF
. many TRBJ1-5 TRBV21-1 TGTGCCAGCAGGACGGGGGAGAATCAGCCCCAGCATTTT CASRTGENQPQHF
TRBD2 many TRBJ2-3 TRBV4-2 TGTGCCAGCAGCCAAGAGGTTTTTCGCGGTAGCGGGGGCACAGATACGCAGTATTTT CASSQEVFRGSGGTDTQYF
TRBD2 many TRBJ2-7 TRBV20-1 TGCAGTGCCACCCCGGGACTAGCTACCCACGAGCAGTACTTC CSATPGLATHEQYF
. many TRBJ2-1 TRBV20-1 TGCAGTGCTAGTCTCAGGGGTTCCTACAATGAGCAGTTCTTC CSASLRGSYNEQFF
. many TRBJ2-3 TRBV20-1 TGCAGTGGGTGGAACAGAGGCACAGATACGCAGTATTTT CSGWNRGTDTQYF
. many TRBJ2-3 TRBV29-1 TGCAGCGCTTTCTTTAGCACAGATACGCAGTATTTT CSAFFSTDTQYF
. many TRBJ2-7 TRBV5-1 TGCGCCAGCAGCTTGGTCGGGACACACTACGAGCAGTACTTC CASSLVGTHYEQYF
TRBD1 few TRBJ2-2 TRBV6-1 TGTGCCAGCGGCAGACAGGGGCTCCAACTAAACACCGGGGAGCTGTTTTTT CASGRQGLQLNTGELFF
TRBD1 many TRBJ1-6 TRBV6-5 TGTGCCAGCAATAGACAGGGCTATAATTCACCCCTCCACTTT CASNRQGYNSPLHF
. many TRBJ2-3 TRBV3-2 TGTGCCAGCAGCCATCGCGGCGGTGGCATAGATACGCAGTATTTT CASSHRGGGIDTQYF
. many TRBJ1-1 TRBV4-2 TGTGCCAGCAGCCAAGCCCGGGCGGGGGGAGAGACTGAAGCTTTCTTT CASSQARAGGETEAFF
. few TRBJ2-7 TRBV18 TGTGCCAGCTCACCACCCGCGTCCGCCTACGAGCAGTACTTC CASSPPASAYEQYF